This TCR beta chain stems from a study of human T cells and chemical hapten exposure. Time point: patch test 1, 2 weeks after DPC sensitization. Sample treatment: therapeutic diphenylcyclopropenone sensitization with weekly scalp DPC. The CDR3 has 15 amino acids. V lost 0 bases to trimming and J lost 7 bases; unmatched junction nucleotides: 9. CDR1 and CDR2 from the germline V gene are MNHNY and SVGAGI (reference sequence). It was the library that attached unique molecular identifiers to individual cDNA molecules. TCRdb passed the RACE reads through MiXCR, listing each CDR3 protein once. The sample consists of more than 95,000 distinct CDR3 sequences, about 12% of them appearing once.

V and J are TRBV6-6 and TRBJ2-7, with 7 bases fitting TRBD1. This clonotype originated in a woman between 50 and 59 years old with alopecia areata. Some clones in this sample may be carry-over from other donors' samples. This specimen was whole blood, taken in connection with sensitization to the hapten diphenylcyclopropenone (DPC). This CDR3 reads CASSYSQGPGVEQYF. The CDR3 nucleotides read TGTGCCAGCAGTTACTCACAGGGGCCTGGGGTGGAGCAGTACTTC.